This is a list of T cell receptor beta chains from one sample in a study of T cell responses to AZD1222 COVID-19 vaccine. Only in-frame clones appear in the TCRdb table, and some are missing; sequencing was by immunoSEQ multiplex PCR. Of more than 60,000 clones in the sample, about 90% were seen once. This sample comprised peripheral blood, obtained on day 0 of AZD1222 vaccination. These receptors originate from an adult in good health. The CDR3 runs from the conserved cysteine through the conserved F or W. A D gene is named only where the DNA matches it firmly. Clone size is shown for a subset of rows, as once, few, many or a class of expanded clone.

TRBV6-5	-	TRBJ2-2	-	TGTGCCAGCAGTTATGGGAACCTCGGGGAGCTGTTTTTT	CASSYGNLGELFF
TRBV25-1	-	TRBJ2-3	TRBD2	TGTGCCAGCAAAAAAGCGGGAGAGAACACAGATACGCAGTATTTT	CASKKAGENTDTQYF
TRBV2	medium-sized	TRBJ1-5	-	TGTGCCAGCAGTGATCCGGGAAATCAGCCCCAGCATTTT	CASSDPGNQPQHF
TRBV24-1	-	TRBJ2-1	-	TGTGCCAGCGGGACAGAGTGGTTCTTC	CASGTEWFF
TRBV11-1	few	TRBJ2-7	-	TGTGCCAGCAGCTCAATGGGGTCTTGGTACGAGCAGTACTTC	CASSSMGSWYEQYF
TRBV3-1/TRBV3-2	-	TRBJ1-2	-	TGTGCCAGCAGCCAAGGGGGTGGCTACACCTTC	CASSQGGGYTF
TRBV10-3	-	TRBJ1-4	TRBD1	TGTGCCATCAGGCTCCGGGACAGCCTTAATGAAAAACTGTTTTTT	CAIRLRDSLNEKLFF
TRBV6-2/TRBV6-3	once	TRBJ2-3	-	TGTGCCAGCAGTCCCTGGGTAAAGGGGGTCGGAGATACGCAGTATTTT	CASSPWVKGVGDTQYF
TRBV12-3/TRBV12-4	once	TRBJ1-1	-	TGTGCCAGCAGTTTTGGGAGGAACACTGAAGCTTTCTTT	CASSFGRNTEAFF
TRBV19	-	TRBJ2-1	-	TGTGCCAGTATTCGAGAACGGGGATCCTACAATGAGCAGTTCTTC	CASIRERGSYNEQFF
TRBV9	-	TRBJ2-3	-	TGTGCCAGCAGCCCACAGGGAGGGGGCACAGATACGCAGTATTTT	CASSPQGGGTDTQYF
TRBV6-5	once	TRBJ1-1	-	TGTGCCAGCAGCCACGAAGAGAACACTGAAGCTTTCTTT	CASSHEENTEAFF
TRBV25-1	-	TRBJ1-1	TRBD1	TGTGCCAGCAGTGCCTTTGGACAGGGCGGTCGAGCTTTCTTT	CASSAFGQGGRAFF
TRBV6-2/TRBV6-3	-	TRBJ1-6	-	TGTGCCAGCAGTTACTCGTCCGTCCAGTGGGGTTCACCCCTCCACTTT	CASSYSSVQWGSPLHF
TRBV6-1	-	TRBJ1-5	TRBD1	TGTGCCAGCAGTGAACCCACGCAGGCCAGGGGGATTAGCAATCAGCCCCAGCATTTT	CASSEPTQARGISNQPQHF
TRBV5-1	-	TRBJ2-5	TRBD2	TGCGCCAGCAGCTTCGGGACTAGCGGGGTCCAAGAGACCCAGTACTTC	CASSFGTSGVQETQYF
TRBV2	-	TRBJ2-3	-	TGTGCCAGCAGTGAGGTAGACATCGCAGATACGCAGTATTTT	CASSEVDIADTQYF
TRBV7-3	-	TRBJ2-2	-	TGTGCCAGCAGCTTGAACAGCGCGCCCACCGCCGGGGAGCTGTTTTTT	CASSLNSAPTAGELFF
TRBV27	-	TRBJ1-2	-	TGTGCCAGCAGTTCGCCGAAGCAAAACGGCGTCTATGGCTACACCTTC	CASSSPKQNGVYGYTF
TRBV7-9	-	TRBJ2-5	-	TGTGCCAGCAGCGTGGAAGAGACCCAGTACTTC	CASSVEETQYF
TRBV2	-	TRBJ2-5	-	TGTGCCAGCAAAACAGGGCCCCAAGAGACCCAGTACTTC	CASKTGPQETQYF
TRBV5-1	-	TRBJ1-4	TRBD1	TGCGCCAGCAGCATGGGGACAGTTAATGAAAAACTGTTTTTT	CASSMGTVNEKLFF
TRBV7-2	-	TRBJ1-1	-	TGTGCCAGCAGCTTAAAGTTGGCGGGAGGCACTGAAGCTTTCTTT	CASSLKLAGGTEAFF
TRBV6-1	-	TRBJ1-6	-	TGTGCCAGCAGTGAAGTGGGGGGGGCTTATTCACCCCTCCACTTT	CASSEVGGAYSPLHF